The T cell receptor beta chain under discussion was sequenced for a study of T-cell memory formation after mild COVID-19. Turning to this clonotype: What it binds is not known.

Study observations and caveats: The study found contracting CD4+ clones mainly in CM and EM and contracting CD8+ clones in EMRA.

TCRdb re-derived calls from the 5' RACE reads in MiXCR, one entry per CDR3 protein. The sample includes 250,000 to 350,000 distinct CDR3 sequences, 15% to 20% of them seen just once. The CDR3 loop spans 15 amino acids. Germline lookup yields CDR1 SGHRS and CDR2 YFSETQ. Trimming cost V 4 bases and J 2 bases; bases outside gene matches: 4. V and J are TRBV5-1 and TRBJ2-7, with 12 positions matching TRBD2. The TCR comes from a man aged 18 to 30 who had mild COVID-19 (a few samples of this study predate the infection). Cell type and time point are not known. The sequenced material came from PBMCs or a T cell subset sorted from them (not recorded which). The CDR3, as DNA: TGCGCCAGCAGCCCGACTAGCGGGGGCCCCTACGAGCAGTACTTC. It is translated as CASSPTSGGPYEQYF.